This T cell receptor (beta chain) was sequenced during a study of T-cell memory formation after mild COVID-19. On the study more broadly: In these data, TCR clusters were largely donor specific. Study findings and constraints: Some SARS-CoV-2-responding clones were already detected in memory before infection.

The CDR3 runs 14 residues. Per germline, CDR1 MGHRA and CDR2 YSYEKL. The V gene lost 3 bases and the J gene lost 9 bases, with 15 bases spanning the gap. Regarding this clonotype: Its specificity is unknown.

5'RACE with constant-segment primers yielded barcoded, UMI-tagged TCR alpha and TCR beta cDNA libraries. Each CDR3 protein gets one entry after TCRdb re-called the 5' RACE reads with MiXCR. The data show more than 250,000 distinct CDR3 sequences, over 15% seen once. Specimen: PBMCs or a T cell subset sorted from them (not recorded which). This clonotype originated in a man aged 18 to 29 who had mild COVID-19 (a few samples of this study predate the infection). Cell type and time point are not known. This rearrangement joins TRBV4-1 to TRBJ2-1; D could derive from TRBD1 or TRBD2 (5 bases each). The CDR3 protein is CASSHRDPAGEQFF. The CDR3 DNA reads TGCGCCAGCAGCCACCGGGACCCCGCAGGTGAGCAGTTCTTC.